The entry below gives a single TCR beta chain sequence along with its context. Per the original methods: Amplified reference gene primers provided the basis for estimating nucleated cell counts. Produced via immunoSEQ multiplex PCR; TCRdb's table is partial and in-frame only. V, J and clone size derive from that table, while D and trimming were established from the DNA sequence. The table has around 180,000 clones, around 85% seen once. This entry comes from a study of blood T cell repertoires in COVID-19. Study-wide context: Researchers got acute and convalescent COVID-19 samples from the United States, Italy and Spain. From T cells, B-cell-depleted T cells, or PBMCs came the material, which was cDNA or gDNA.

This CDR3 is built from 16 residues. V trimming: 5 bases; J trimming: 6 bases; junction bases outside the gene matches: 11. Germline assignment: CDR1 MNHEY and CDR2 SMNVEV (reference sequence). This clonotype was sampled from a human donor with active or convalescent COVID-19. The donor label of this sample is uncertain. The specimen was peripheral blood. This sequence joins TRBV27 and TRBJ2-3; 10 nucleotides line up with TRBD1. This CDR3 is CASSKDRGNLEDTQYF. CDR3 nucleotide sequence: TGTGCCAGCAGTAAGGACAGGGGGAACCTTGAGGATACGCAGTATTTT.